The 9 T cell receptor beta chains given below trace back to one sample, sequenced in a study of T cells in Graves' hyperthyroidism and ophthalmopathy. Amplification of TCR beta CDR3 regions used RNA as the template. First-round RT-PCR with HTBI primers amplified the TCR CDR3 region. TCRdb reprocessed the multiplex PCR reads via MiXCR and lists one record per CDR3 protein. This table has about 840,000 distinct CDR3 sequences, around 38% appearing once. The material sequenced was blood. The source of these receptors is a man in his late teens or twenties with Graves' hyperthyroidism.

The chain employs TRBV20-1 and TRBJ1-3; TRBD1 might be the D (6 bases). Trimming took 5 bases from V and 0 from J, leaving 14 bases between them. This CDR3 region has 15 residues. Per germline, CDR1 DFQATT and CDR2 SNEGSKA (reference sequence). CDR3: CSALYDRFSGNTIYF. The CDR3 DNA sequence: TGCAGTGCTCTATACGACAGGTTCTCTGGAAACACCATATATTTT.

This clonotype was seen many times. The chain links TRBV20-1 to TRBJ1-5, with 10 bases identical to TRBD1. Germline values: CDR1 DFQATT, CDR2 SNEGSKA (reference sequence). The CDR3 is 14 amino acids. V shed 4 bases, J shed 5 bases, and the junction held 5 bases outside the gene matches. The CDR3: CSANRQGADQPQHF. CDR3 DNA: TGCAGTGCTAACAGACAGGGGGCCGATCAGCCCCAGCATTTT.

The chain employs TRBV27 and TRBJ1-4; 7 bases fit TRBD1. V was clipped by 3 bases and J by 6 bases; unmatched bases: 7. The CDR3 runs to 15 residues. Germline CDR1 MNHEY, CDR2 SMNVEV (reference sequence). CDR3 nucleotide sequence: TGTGCCAGCAGTTTCCTACGGGACAGCGATGAAAAACTGTTTTTT. Residues: CASSFLRDSDEKLFF.

This chain links TRBV6-6 with TRBJ2-7, with D tentatively TRBD2 (5 bases). The CDR3 is 13 residues long. Germline V gene sequence: CDR1 MNHNY, CDR2 SVGAGI (reference sequence). V was shortened by 7 bases and J by 3 bases, with 13 bases between the two germline ends. The CDR3 loop is CASTEGSGYEQYF. CDR3 in DNA: TGTGCCAGCACCGAGGGTTCGGGCTACGAGCAGTACTTC.

At least ten counts were recorded for this clonotype. The V call is TRBV5-1, the J call TRBJ2-7; D is unclear. This CDR3 is built from 14 residues. Germline V gene sequence: CDR1 SGHRS, CDR2 YFSETQ. V was cut by 0 bases and J by 0 bases, with 7 bases left in between. The CDR3 reads CASSLASSSYEQYF. The CDR3 nucleotides are TGCGCCAGCAGCTTGGCCAGTTCCTCCTACGAGCAGTACTTC.

The V and J genes are TRBV13 and TRBJ2-6; 7 bases match TRBD1. This CDR3 spans 18 amino acids. Per the germline V gene, CDR1 is PRHDT and CDR2 is FYEKMQ (reference sequence). Trimming cost V 4 bases and J 1 base; bases outside gene matches: 10. CDR3 residues: CASSSIQGPLSGANVLTF. CDR3 DNA: TGTGCCAGCAGCTCTATACAGGGGCCGTTATCTGGGGCCAACGTCCTGACTTTC.

The table lists this clonotype with many counts. J is TRBJ1-1 and V is TRBV29-1; 8 bases map to TRBD1. V shed 5 bases, J shed 1 base, and the junction held 3 bases outside the gene matches. The germline CDR1 and CDR2 sequences are SQVTM and ANQGSEA. The CDR3 has 13 amino acids. The CDR3 bases are TGCAGCGTTAGGACAGGGACGAACACTGAAGCTTTCTTT. As protein: CSVRTGTNTEAFF.

This clonotype was detected ten times or more. V usage is TRBV29-1 and J usage is TRBJ1-2; D may be TRBD1 (5 bases). Trimming pared 1 base from V and 5 bases from J, leaving 11 bases between. In germline, CDR1 is SQVTM, CDR2 ANQGSEA. The CDR3 length is 13 residues. CDR3 residues: CSVEGGVEYGYTF. CDR3 DNA sequence: TGCAGCGTTGAAGGAGGGGTTGAGTATGGCTACACCTTC.

The rearrangement joins TRBV5-4 to TRBJ2-7, with D unclear. The CDR3 is 16 residues long. The germline V gene encodes CDR1 SGHNT and CDR2 YYREEE (reference sequence). V gave up 4 bases and J gave up 5 bases, with 22 bases separating them. This CDR3 is CASSPFGSAREDEQYF. CDR3 sequence (DNA): TGTGCCAGCAGCCCGTTCGGGTCCGCAAGGGAAGACGAGCAGTACTTC.